This TCR beta chain was profiled in a study of technical replicates of blood from a few donors. The table came from immunoSEQ multiplex PCR; TCRdb's copy has only in-frame clones and leaves some out. The sample shows about 94,000 clones, around 96% of them seen only once. This CDR3 has 14 residues. Trimming took 2 bases from V and 5 from J; bases not matched to a gene: 5. CDR1 is SGDLS and CDR2 is YYNGEE in the germline V gene. Sequencing used T cells isolated from PBMCs. The V call is TRBV9, the J call TRBJ2-5; 8 nucleotides align to TRBD2. This receptor was obtained from a human donor in good health. CDR3 bases: TGTGCCAGCAGCGTGGGACTAGGTCTGGAGACCCAGTACTTC. Amino acids: CASSVGLGLETQYF.